A selection of T cell receptor beta chains follows, all from one sample in a study of cytomegalovirus exposure and HLA in healthy donors. Sequencing was performed with immunoSEQ multiplex PCR; in TCRdb, only in-frame clones are kept and a portion is missing. Of about 84,000 clones in the sample, over 80% were seen once. Sample: PBMCs. The source is a man aged 18 to 29 in good health and CMV-seronegative. Each CDR3 is given with its conserved first and last residue.

j_call	v_call	cdr3_aa
TRBJ2-1	TRBV5-6	CASSSRDSNNEQFF
TRBJ2-6	TRBV5-1	CASSLGRAGANVLTF
TRBJ2-1	TRBV25-1	CASSEVRGLTYNEQFF
TRBJ1-2	TRBV7-9	CASSYLPVQGSGYTF
TRBJ2-3	TRBV6-5	CASSRDRVPDTQYF
TRBJ2-1	TRBV27	CASSFFGLAGASEQFF
TRBJ2-1	TRBV19	CASSIMTVGNNEQFF
TRBJ1-2	TRBV4-3	CASSPGPREGYTF
TRBJ2-4	TRBV30	CAWSRDRGQKNIQYF
TRBJ1-1	TRBV10-3	CAISERQNTEAFF
TRBJ2-3	TRBV7-3	CASSLRGLAGGTPTDTQYF
TRBJ2-5	TRBV28	CASSLWQGQETQYF
TRBJ1-1	TRBV2	CASRDRGAPGAFF
TRBJ2-3	TRBV29-1	CSVEVWRGTDTQYF
TRBJ2-7	TRBV7-3	CASSPAGGEQYF
TRBJ1-5	TRBV5-5	CASSSAPGTNQPQHF
TRBJ2-3	TRBV6-1	CASSDLAGAADTQYF
TRBJ2-5	TRBV28	CASSLGGGSWKTQYF
TRBJ2-7	TRBV7-2	CASSPFPGYEQYF
TRBJ1-2	TRBV28	CASGLRADYGYTF
TRBJ2-7	TRBV7-2	CASSLGGYYEQYF
TRBJ2-1	TRBV9	CASSEGTGRDEQFF
TRBJ2-5	TRBV5-1	CASSLRTGIIGETQYF
TRBJ2-1	TRBV30	CAWQGGYNEQFF
TRBJ2-7	TRBV5-1	CASSLSSGGYEQYF
TRBJ1-1	TRBV14	CASSLGVGTEAFF
TRBJ2-7	TRBV7-2	CASSLRTSKIYEQYF
TRBJ1-4	TRBV9	CASSRQGYNEKLFF
TRBJ2-3	TRBV5-1	CASSWGTSGRDTDTRYF
TRBJ2-7	TRBV5-1	CASSTRGQGANEQYF
TRBJ2-5	TRBV7-6	CASSLGAGRETQYF
TRBJ1-1	TRBV5-1	CASSLGPDRGTRSFF
TRBJ2-7	TRBV10-3	CAISEQGISYEQYF
TRBJ2-3	TRBV18	CASSKGLAGTDTQYF
TRBJ2-4	TRBV2	CASSAPSTGGLTKNIQYF
TRBJ2-2	TRBV28	CASSLRGPGGELFF
TRBJ2-7	TRBV28	CASSPRTSGRGEQYF
TRBJ2-2	TRBV5-1	CASSSGLLNTGELFF
TRBJ2-2	TRBV18	CASSALANTGELFF